This T cell receptor beta chain was documented in a study of tumor-infiltrating lymphocytes in primary liver carcinoma. TCR beta cDNA was reverse-transcribed from about 550 ng of total RNA. The reaction used a constant-region primer and ProtoScript II reverse transcriptase. Libraries covering TCR beta were generated through three nested multiplex PCR rounds (using a slightly modified ARM-PCR). A C-beta reverse primer was combined with TRBV1-TRBV30 forward primers in the first two PCR rounds, and each round had approximately 9 cycles. Using its own MiXCR run on the multiplex PCR reads, TCRdb lists one record per CDR3 protein. This sample has tens of thousands of distinct CDR3 sequences; approximately 70% occur once, and the top ten carry approximately 20%. RNA and DNA were co-extracted from roughly 20-30 mg of unsorted bulk tissue. Germline-derived CDR1 and CDR2 are SGHVS and FNYEAQ. The CDR3 has 15 residues.

Note on this clonotype: One junction end disagrees with the germline gene, perhaps due to a read error.

The sample comprised liver tumor tissue from sampling region 1. The subset: tumor region T1, superior pole. This chain joins TRBV7-6 and TRBJ2-5, with 8 positions matching TRBD1. The receptor's source is a man aged 35 to 55 with primary liver carcinoma and hepatitis B virus infection. DNA of the CDR3: TGTGCCAGCAACTTAGAGGGTGGACAGGGAGGAACCCAGTACTTC. Its translation is CASNLEGGQGGTQYF.